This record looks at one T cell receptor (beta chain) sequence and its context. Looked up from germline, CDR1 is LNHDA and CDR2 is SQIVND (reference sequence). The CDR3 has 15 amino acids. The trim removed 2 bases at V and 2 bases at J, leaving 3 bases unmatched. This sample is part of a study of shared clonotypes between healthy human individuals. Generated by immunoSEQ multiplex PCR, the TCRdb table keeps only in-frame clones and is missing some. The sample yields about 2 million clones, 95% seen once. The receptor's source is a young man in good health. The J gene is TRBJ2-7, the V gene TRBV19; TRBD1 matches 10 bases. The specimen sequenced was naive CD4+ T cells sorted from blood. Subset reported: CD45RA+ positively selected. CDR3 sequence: CASSIIGTGAYEQYF. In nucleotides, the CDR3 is TGTGCCAGTAGTATAATAGGGACAGGGGCCTACGAGCAGTACTTC.